This T cell receptor (beta chain) was obtained from a study of cytomegalovirus exposure and HLA in healthy donors. This clone was observed a handful of times. Its antigen is as yet unknown. Study-wide results and caveats: The study labeled more than 150 TCR beta chains cytomegalovirus-associated.

Germline CDR1 reads SGDLS; CDR2 reads YYNGEE. There are 15 residues in the CDR3. V trimming: 3 bases; J trimming: 1 base; junction bases outside the gene matches: 4. Data came from immunoSEQ multiplex PCR; TCRdb stores just in-frame clones and leaves some out. The sample holds 65,000 to 90,000 clones, around 95% seen once. The donors were in the roughly 120-subject validation cohort; that cohort was separate from the approximately 700-subject first cohort. The genes are TRBV9 and TRBJ1-3; 7 bases line up with TRBD1. This clonotype was sampled from a man between 18 and 29 years old in good health and CMV-seronegative. The source material was PBMCs. The CDR3 loop is CASSEQTGSGNTIYF. For the CDR3, the DNA is TGTGCCAGCAGCGAACAGACAGGGTCTGGAAACACCATATATTTT.